Reported below is one T cell receptor (beta chain). This record belongs to a study of blood T cell repertoires in COVID-19. Study-wide context: Samples came from the United States, Italy and Spain, spanning acute and convalescent COVID-19. Sources were T cells, B-cell-depleted T cells, or PBMCs; the material itself was cDNA or gDNA.

Germline lookup yields CDR1 LNHDA and CDR2 SQIVND (reference sequence). This CDR3 region has 14 residues. Germline trimming cut 6 bases from V and 5 bases from J; bases unmatched to any gene: 8. As processed by the authors: Counts of nucleated cells, estimated from reference gene primer amplification, were obtained. Only in-frame clones appear in the TCRdb table, and some are missing; sequencing was by immunoSEQ multiplex PCR. That table furnishes V, J and clone size, whereas the DNA furnished D and trimming. This sample has some 270,000 clones, with roughly 89% found just once. The clonotype was recovered from a woman aged 40-49 years who had recovered from COVID-19. V is TRBV19 and J is TRBJ2-3; TRBD1 agrees at 7 bases. The sequenced material came from peripheral blood. The CDR3 loop reads CASRPGQPGDTQYF. For the CDR3, the DNA is TGTGCCAGTAGACCGGGACAGCCGGGAGATACGCAGTATTTT. The full variable domain, with the rest looked up from reference TRBV19 and TRBJ2-3, is DGGITQSPKYLFRKEGQNVTLSCEQNLNHDAMYWYRQDPGQGLRLIYYSQIVNDFQKGDIAEGYSVSREKKESFPLTVTSAQKNPTAFYLCASRPGQPGDTQYFGPGTRLTVL.